This T cell receptor beta chain was found in a study of blood T cell repertoires in COVID-19. Study information: Samples of COVID-19 (acute and convalescent) were obtained from the United States, Italy and Spain. Nucleic acid was either cDNA or gDNA, and it came from T cells, B-cell-depleted T cells, or PBMCs.

The CDR3 contains 18 residues. This clone was counted only a few times. In the authors' workflow: From reference gene primer amplification, estimates of nucleated cell counts were derived. Sequencing used immunoSEQ multiplex PCR; TCRdb keeps in-frame clones, though not all of them. The V and J calls and the clone size are those of that table, but D and trimming were determined from the DNA. The profile shows fewer than 500,000 clones, just over 85% of them singletons. The sample was peripheral blood. V and J are TRBV21-1 and TRBJ1-3; TRBD1 reflects the table's D call only, with no check against the DNA. TRBV21-1 counts as a pseudogene. The TCR sequence derives from a woman in her twenties or thirties with active or convalescent COVID-19. The CDR3 nucleotides read TGTGCCAGCAGCACTACACATCCGGGACAGTCCTCTGGAAACACCATATATTTT. Protein sequence: CASSTTHPGQSSGNTIYF.